Listed here is a single TCR beta chain. Its antigen specificity is not known. No much larger clonotype is one base removed from it; base qualities were not supplied. RNA was extracted with the RNeasy kit and roughly 0.45 to 1 ug was reverse transcribed using random hexamers. TCR beta CDR3 regions were amplified with the immunoSEQ multiplex PCR assay covering 54 Vbeta and 13 Jbeta segments. Bias from PCR amplification was corrected by using a synthetic template baseline for primer optimization and for computational correction. The study's own analysis went as follows. Reads were annotated to V, D and J genes according to IMGT and were analyzed with immunoSEQ Analyzer, with only productive sequences retained. To calculate clonality, Shannon entropy was normalized by log2 of the number of productive unique sequences and then subtracted from one. For each patient and control, public and private clones were evaluated among the 100 most prevalent clones. Clones were defined as Susac-specific when absent from the healthy and MS cohorts, from fewer than 1,300 published viral clones and from other ImmuneACCESS disease sequences. TCRdb redid the processing of the public reads, applying fastp at Q25 and MiXCR, and retained in-frame beta chains. Entries are consolidated by CDR3 protein sequence, retaining the most common genes and DNA. TCRdb's processing, not the study's, gives the V and J calls here. This sample lists about 120,000 distinct CDR3 sequences; roughly 95% were detected once. The leading ten clones occupy 0.12% to 0.15% of the sample.

This sample stems from a study of CD8 T cells in Susac syndrome (dated 2019 in TCRdb). In the study overall: Of the Susac syndrome patients who were sequenced, about six had clinically active disease and about eight were in clinical remission. At blood withdrawal, Susac syndrome patients were either therapy-naive, taking corticosteroids (in some cases with IVIg as well), or taking IVIg alone. Repertoire sequencing was used to test whether CD8+ T cell activation and differentiation in Susac syndrome was antigen driven.

The CDR3 goes from the cysteine to the phenylalanine over 17 residues. The retained sequence is limited to the CDR3, 51 bases, with the frame set at the first base. Clipping removes 0 bases from V and 5 bases from J, with 9 as the unmatched junction base count. CDR1 and CDR2 are drawn from the germline V gene: MNHEY, SVGAGI. Findings and caveats that apply to the study as a whole: The CD4+ T cell repertoire of patients with Susac syndrome showed no detectable clonal expansion. The TCR sequencing and HLA analysis was acknowledged to have included a relatively small number of individuals.

Peripheral blood CD8+ and CD4+ T cells from healthy donors, Susac syndrome patients and multiple sclerosis patients were profiled using high-throughput TCR beta sequencing. Recently defined diagnostic criteria for definite or probable disease were met by the Susac syndrome patients. Bulk CD8+ and CD4+ T cells were purified by magnetic negative isolation, whereas CD8+ TEMRA cells were enriched by FACS. Blood was drawn into EDTA tubes, processed within 24 hours, and PBMCs were isolated by density gradient centrifugation. PBMCs intended for TCR sequencing were frozen in liquid nitrogen and were later thawed in a 37 degrees C water bath. A purity of at least 90% was achieved for sorted or isolated CD4+, CD8+ and CD8+ TEMRA cells.

Recombination joined TRBV6-5 with TRBJ2-5, and TRBD2 aligns with 10 junction nucleotides. This receptor was taken from a human donor with Susac syndrome. Sequencing was carried out using CD4+ T cells from PBMCs. The CDR3 corresponds to CASSYSRSLAGVETQYF. The DNA sequence is as follows: TGTGCCAGCAGTTACTCGAGAAGCCTAGCGGGAGTGGAGACCCAGTACTTC.